These 17 T cell receptor beta chains were all obtained from the same sample, sequenced in a study of metastatic and nonmetastatic thyroid tumors. Thyroid surgery had not been preceded by any treatment in any patient. MiXCR was used by TCRdb to re-call the PCR reads. The table records approximately 16,000 clones, 33% of them present only once. Source material: tumor tissue. Receptors were obtained from a male donor with papillary thyroid cancer or a benign thyroid nodule (not recorded which). Some clones in this sample may be carry-over from other donors' samples.

The rearrangement joins TRBV4-3 to TRBJ2-7; D call uncertain. The ends were cut back, 0 bases at V and 3 bases at J, with 9 bases in the middle. The CDR3 runs to 14 residues. The V gene's germline CDR1 is LGHNA and CDR2 YSLEER. CDR3 residues: CASSQDDNYYEQYF. DNA for the CDR3: TGCGCCAGCAGCCAAGACGACAACTACTACGAGCAGTACTTC.

The gene calls are TRBV11-1 and TRBJ2-7, with TRBD2 matching 10 bases. V lost 1 base to trimming and J lost 4 bases; unmatched junction nucleotides: 13. The CDR3 has 18 amino acids. The V gene's germline CDR1 is SGHAT and CDR2 FQDESV (reference sequence). The CDR3 region has the DNA TGTGCCAGCAGCTTAGAACTAGCGGGAAGTCCACCCCGATACGAGCAGTACTTC. Translation gives CASSLELAGSPPRYEQYF.

To note about this clone: A junction end diverges from the germline sequence, so it may reflect a read error. The chain recombines TRBV18 with TRBJ2-7, with TRBD2 matching over 7 bases. Germline-derived CDR1 and CDR2 are KGHSH and LQKENI. CDR3 length equals 15 residues. This chain's CDR3 is CARSAGDGVPYEQYF. The CDR3 nucleotides are TGTGCCCGCTCCGCGGGGGATGGGGTGCCCTACGAGCAGTACTTC.

V usage is TRBV11-2 and J usage is TRBJ2-1; D remains ambiguous. Germline lookup yields CDR1 SGHAT and CDR2 FQNNGV. CDR3 size: 12 residues. Between the trimmed V and J ends, which lost 3 bases and 6 bases, there was a span of 6 bases. The CDR3 is CASSLGSNEQFF. The CDR3 bases are TGTGCCAGCAGCTTGGGTAGCAATGAGCAGTTCTTC.

In regard to this clone: The CDR3 end shows no conserved phenylalanine or tryptophan, and so a read error is likely. The genes are TRBV7-8 and TRBJ1-2; maybe TRBD1 (5 bases). Germline assignment: CDR1 SGHVS and CDR2 FQNEAQ. V was shortened by 6 bases and J by 8 bases, with 19 bases between the two germline ends. This CDR3 has 14 residues. Here the CDR3 DNA reads TGTGCCAGCAGATTCGCCCCGACAGTGCGCGGCTACACCGTC. Protein: CASRFAPTVRGYTV.

The chain has TRBV6-1 and TRBJ1-2, with 10 bases aligning to TRBD1. Germline V gene data show CDR1 as MNHNS and CDR2 as SASEGT. Trimming removed 6 bases from V and 5 bases from J; junction bases left unmatched: 3. The length of the CDR3 is 13 residues. CDR3 protein: CASSWTGGYGYTF. CDR3 nucleotides: TGTGCCAGCAGCTGGACAGGGGGTTATGGCTACACCTTC.

J is TRBJ2-4 and V is TRBV19; 8 nucleotides agree with TRBD1. V gave up 1 base and J gave up 0 bases; unmatched junction bases: 5. The CDR3 covers 17 residues. CDR1 and CDR2 from the germline V gene are LNHDA and SQIVND (reference sequence). The CDR3 coding sequence is TGTGCCAGTAGTATAGGGGGCAGGGGGCTAGCCAAAAACATTCAGTACTTC. It translates to CASSIGGRGLAKNIQYF.

This clone is labeled as medium-sized. The rearrangement links TRBV14 to TRBJ1-5; no definite D call. Germline CDR1 reads SGHDN; CDR2 reads FVKESK. The CDR3 sequence is 11 residues long. V lost 3 bases, J lost 3 bases, and 0 bases lay in between. The CDR3 region has the DNA TGTGCCAGCAGCCACAATCAGCCCCAGCATTTT. It translates to CASSHNQPQHF.

This clone was counted at least ten times. The sample has other DNA sequences that encode this CDR3 too. The chain links TRBV19 to TRBJ1-4; D is unresolved. Germline CDR1 reads LNHDA; CDR2 reads SQIVND (reference sequence). CDR3 size: 15 residues. The germline V and J ends were trimmed by 3 bases and 7 bases, with 15 bases remaining between them. CDR3 in DNA: TGTGCCAGTAGTATTTCCGGAGGATGGGGTGAAAAACTGTTTTTT. Encoded protein: CASSISGGWGEKLFF.

This clone has ten or more counts. The V call is TRBV28, the J call TRBJ2-1, with a weak D call TRBD2 (5 bases). Germline V gives CDR1 MDHEN, CDR2 SYDVKM. This CDR3 region has 16 residues. Trimming pared 3 bases from V and 8 bases from J, leaving 20 bases between. Here the CDR3 reads CASSFRGRLSFDEQFF. CDR3 sequence (DNA): TGTGCCAGCAGTTTTAGAGGGCGCTTATCATTTGATGAGCAGTTCTTC. Supplemented by reference TRBV28 and TRBJ2-1, the full variable domain reads DVKVTQSSRYLVKRTGEKVFLECVQDMDHENMFWYRQDPGLGLRLIYFSYDVKMKEKGDIPEGYSVSREKKERFSLILESASTNQTSMYLCASSFRGRLSFDEQFFGPGTRLTVL.

This sequence joins TRBV5-1 and TRBJ1-4; no reliable D call. The CDR3 totals 17 residues. V lost 1 base to trimming and J lost 0 bases, with 13 bases between them. Germline assignment: CDR1 SGHRS and CDR2 YFSETQ. The CDR3 bases are TGCGCCAGCAGCTTGATGCCGAGATCTGCAACTAATGAAAAACTGTTTTTT. This gives the protein CASSLMPRSATNEKLFF.

There are many counts of this clone. This chain connects TRBV12-3 or TRBV12-4 to TRBJ2-3; 8 bases are a match to TRBD2. V lost 7 bases to trimming and J lost 4 bases; unmatched junction nucleotides: 10. The CDR3 consists of 15 residues. The CDR3: CASIPGGGSADTQYF. Here the CDR3 DNA reads TGTGCCAGCATTCCGGGGGGGGGGAGCGCAGATACGCAGTATTTT.

V is TRBV20-1 and J is TRBJ2-7; D not certain. The CDR3 is 13 residues long. Germline loops: CDR1 DFQATT, CDR2 SNEGSKA (reference sequence). V was trimmed by 3 bases and J by 4 bases, leaving 13 bases between them. The CDR3 DNA reads as TGCAGTGCTAGCCTTGCAACTGGATACGAGCAGTACTTC. This gives the protein CSASLATGYEQYF.

The rearrangement uses TRBV4-1 and TRBJ2-7, with 7 positions matching TRBD1. The CDR3 consists of 14 residues. From germline, CDR1 is MGHRA and CDR2 YSYEKL. The trim removed 4 bases at V and 1 base at J, leaving 4 bases unmatched. The CDR3: CASSPMTGSYEQYF. The DNA of the CDR3 is TGCGCCAGCAGCCCGATGACAGGGTCCTACGAGCAGTACTTC.

This clone has at least ten counts. Other DNA sequences in the sample encode the same CDR3. This chain joins TRBV28 and TRBJ2-4, with no clear D. V shed 6 bases and J shed 3 bases, with 15 bases lying between them. CDR1 is MDHEN and CDR2 is SYDVKM in the germline V gene. The CDR3 is 15 amino acids. For the CDR3, the DNA is TGTGCCAGCAGCAAACGACAAGGGTTCAAAAACATTCAGTACTTC. This sequence encodes CASSKRQGFKNIQYF.

This sequence joins TRBV7-8 and TRBJ2-1, with D perhaps given as TRBD1 or TRBD2 (5 bases each). Germline V gives CDR1 SGHVS, CDR2 FQNEAQ. The CDR3 is 15 amino acids. The V end lost 0 bases, the J end lost 7 bases, and 13 bases lay between the germline ends. CDR3 loop: CASSLAGARGNEQFF. CDR3 bases: TGTGCCAGCAGCTTAGCAGGGGCTCGAGGGAATGAGCAGTTCTTC. Variable domain in full (rest from reference TRBV7-8 and TRBJ2-1): GAGVSQSPRYKVAKRGQDVALRCDPISGHVSLFWYQQALGQGPEFLTYFQNEAQLDKSGLPSDRFFAERPEGSVSTLKIQRTQQEDSAVYLCASSLAGARGNEQFFGPGTRLTVL.

This clone was detected ten times or more. The chain carries TRBV4-2 and TRBJ2-1; 12 bases agree with TRBD2. The CDR3 runs 15 residues. The germline CDR1 and CDR2 sequences are LGHNA and YNFKEQ. V was clipped by 1 base and J by 10 bases; unmatched bases: 5. The CDR3 DNA reads as TGTGCCAGCAGCCAAGCTAGCGGGGGGGCTGAAGAGCAGTTCTTC. Amino acid sequence: CASSQASGGAEEQFF.